The 6 T cell receptor beta chains reported below all come from one sample, sequenced in a study of CD8 T cells in ankylosing spondylitis. Each CDR3 protein is one row after TCRdb ran MiXCR on the 5' RACE reads. This repertoire shows 150,000 to 250,000 distinct CDR3 sequences, roughly 13% found once; its top ten account for 15% to 20%. Sequencing used blood, either unsorted or a sorted T cell fraction (not recorded which). The receptors stem from a male donor with ankylosing spondylitis or in good health (not recorded which).

This chain links TRBV6-5 with TRBJ2-1; TRBD1 matches 8 bases. Germline CDR1 MNHEY, CDR2 SVGAGI. CDR3 length equals 13 residues. V lost 5 bases and J lost 6; bases outside the gene matches: 3. For the CDR3, the DNA is TGTGCCAGCAGTATACAGGGGGGCAATGAGCAGTTCTTC. As protein: CASSIQGGNEQFF.

The chain uses TRBV6-1 and TRBJ2-7; D remains unclear. Trimming took off 7 bases at V and 7 bases at J, with 17 bases between the two ends. This CDR3 region has 13 residues. Germline-derived CDR1 and CDR2 are MNHNS and SASEGT. CDR3 DNA sequence: TGTGCCAGCAACTCGGGTTCTACGTTAGAGCAGTACTTC. This sequence encodes CASNSGSTLEQYF.

The sample holds a few counts of this clonotype. The chain combines TRBV20-1 with TRBJ2-7; 8 bases map to TRBD1. The trim removed 5 bases at V and 0 bases at J, leaving 9 bases unmatched. The CDR3 is made up of 15 amino acids. Germline V lookup: CDR1 DFQATT, CDR2 SNEGSKA (reference sequence). In DNA form, the CDR3 reads TGCAGTGCTCGACCTAGGACAGGGAACTCCTACGAGCAGTACTTC. This translates into CSARPRTGNSYEQYF.

The V gene is TRBV27, the J gene TRBJ2-7; 7 bases match TRBD2. V was clipped by 5 bases and J by 2 bases; unmatched bases: 3. CDR1 is MNHEY, CDR2 SMNVEV, per germline (reference sequence). The CDR3 loop spans 13 amino acids. CDR3 bases: TGTGCCAGCAGTGCGGGGGTAGCCTACGAGCAGTACTTC. Its translation is CASSAGVAYEQYF.

This clonotype has just a few counts. The CDR3 region is CASSPNRDRSYEQYF. The CDR3 DNA is TGTGCCAGCAGTCCCAACAGGGATCGCTCCTACGAGCAGTACTTC. The chain links TRBV27 to TRBJ2-7, with a tentative D call TRBD1 (6 bases). The V and J ends lost 5 bases and 0 bases respectively, with 14 bases between them. CDR1 and CDR2 from the germline V gene are MNHEY and SMNVEV (reference sequence). The CDR3 is 15 residues long.

The rearrangement joins TRBV4-1 to TRBJ2-2; 9 bases align to TRBD1. V gave up 2 bases and J gave up 3 bases; unmatched junction bases: 7. The length of the CDR3 is 17 residues. CDR1 MGHRA and CDR2 YSYEKL come from the germline V gene. For the CDR3, the DNA is TGCGCCAGCAGCCAACCACGGACAGGGGTGGACACCGGGGAGCTGTTTTTT. Residues: CASSQPRTGVDTGELFF.